A selection of T cell receptor beta chains follows, all from one sample in a study of monozygotic twins with cystic fibrosis. Libraries were prepared by immunoSEQ multiplex PCR; TCRdb keeps only in-frame clonotypes and omits some of them. In the table there are around 27,000 clones, approximately 90% of which are singletons. Material: blood. Receptor source: a girl aged 2 to 9 with cystic fibrosis. Both conserved end residues are part of each CDR3. D genes are given only for firm matches. Clone size is stated in some rows and not others, as once, few, many or a class when expanded.

cdr3_aa: CASSPPPDRNTEAFF
cdr3_nt: TGTGCCAGCAGCCCTCCACCGGACAGGAACACTGAAGCTTTCTTT
clone_size: NA
v_call: TRBV11-2
j_call: TRBJ1-1
d_call: NA

cdr3_aa: CASSIPPLLAGAVDTQYF
cdr3_nt: TGTGCCAGTAGTATTCCCCCGCTACTAGCGGGGGCGGTAGATACGCAGTATTTT
clone_size: NA
v_call: TRBV19
j_call: TRBJ2-3
d_call: TRBD2

cdr3_aa: CASSLGPHNYGYTF
cdr3_nt: TGTGCCAGCAGCTTGGGGCCCCATAACTATGGCTACACCTTC
clone_size: NA
v_call: TRBV5-6
j_call: TRBJ1-2
d_call: NA

cdr3_aa: CASGPTGGNYGYTF
cdr3_nt: TGTGCCAGCGGACCCACAGGGGGGAACTATGGCTACACCTTC
clone_size: NA
v_call: TRBV7-9
j_call: TRBJ1-2
d_call: TRBD1

cdr3_aa: CASGTGGGNGYTF
cdr3_nt: TGTGCCAGCGGGACAGGGGGCGGCAATGGCTACACCTTC
clone_size: NA
v_call: TRBV6-5
j_call: TRBJ1-2
d_call: TRBD1

cdr3_aa: CASSYKALGNEQYF
cdr3_nt: TGTGCCAGCAGTTACAAGGCTCTTGGAAACGAGCAGTACTTC
clone_size: NA
v_call: TRBV6-5
j_call: TRBJ2-7
d_call: NA

cdr3_aa: CASSLGPGSGGDEQYF
cdr3_nt: TGTGCCAGCAGCTTGGGTCCAGGTTCGGGTGGCGACGAGCAGTACTTC
clone_size: once
v_call: TRBV5-4
j_call: TRBJ2-7
d_call: NA

cdr3_aa: CASTIDRGGYGYTF
cdr3_nt: TGTGCCAGCACCATCGACAGGGGAGGGTATGGCTACACCTTC
clone_size: NA
v_call: TRBV18
j_call: TRBJ1-2
d_call: TRBD1

cdr3_aa: CASTNDRGNQPQHF
cdr3_nt: TGTGCCAGTACCAACGACAGGGGGAATCAGCCCCAGCATTTT
clone_size: few
v_call: TRBV19
j_call: TRBJ1-5
d_call: TRBD1

cdr3_aa: CAISEVAGRLETQYF
cdr3_nt: TGTGCCATCAGTGAGGTAGCGGGGAGATTAGAGACCCAGTACTTC
clone_size: once
v_call: TRBV10-3
j_call: TRBJ2-5
d_call: TRBD2

cdr3_aa: CASSEAGGTDTQYF
cdr3_nt: TGTGCCAGCAGTGAAGCGGGGGGCACAGATACGCAGTATTTT
clone_size: NA
v_call: TRBV6-4
j_call: TRBJ2-3
d_call: TRBD2

cdr3_aa: CASSKGPTTDNEQFF
cdr3_nt: TGTGCCAGTAGTAAGGGGCCCACGACGGACAATGAGCAGTTCTTC
clone_size: NA
v_call: TRBV19
j_call: TRBJ2-1
d_call: NA

cdr3_aa: CASSVDTRDKTYNEQFF
cdr3_nt: TGTGCCAGCAGCGTGGATACCCGGGACAAAACCTACAATGAGCAGTTCTTC
clone_size: once
v_call: TRBV9
j_call: TRBJ2-1
d_call: NA

cdr3_aa: CATVLGGRVNGYTF
cdr3_nt: TGTGCCACCGTATTAGGGGGCAGGGTAAATGGCTACACCTTC
clone_size: NA
v_call: TRBV6-5
j_call: TRBJ1-2
d_call: TRBD1

cdr3_aa: CASSTPGGLWGYTF
cdr3_nt: TGTGCCAGCAGCACTCCGGGGGGCCTTTGGGGCTACACCTTC
clone_size: NA
v_call: TRBV7-2
j_call: TRBJ1-2
d_call: NA

cdr3_aa: CASSYSVPGFSYEQYF
cdr3_nt: TGTGCCAGCAGTTACTCGGTTCCGGGGTTCTCCTACGAGCAGTACTTC
clone_size: once
v_call: TRBV6-6
j_call: TRBJ2-7
d_call: NA

cdr3_aa: CATYLPGQGDGYTF
cdr3_nt: TGTGCCACCTATTTACCGGGACAGGGAGATGGCTACACCTTC
clone_size: NA
v_call: TRBV6-6
j_call: TRBJ1-2
d_call: TRBD1

cdr3_aa: CASSVGQPTDEQFF
cdr3_nt: TGTGCCAGCAGCGTGGGACAGCCTACGGATGAGCAGTTCTTC
clone_size: NA
v_call: TRBV7-2
j_call: TRBJ2-1
d_call: TRBD1

cdr3_aa: CASSEAFGRVHEQYF
cdr3_nt: TGTGCCAGCAGTGAGGCGTTTGGGAGGGTCCACGAGCAGTACTTC
clone_size: NA
v_call: TRBV25-1
j_call: TRBJ2-7
d_call: TRBD2

cdr3_aa: CASSQDRGLGNQPQHF
cdr3_nt: TGCGCCAGCAGCCAAGATCGGGGGCTAGGGAATCAGCCCCAGCATTTT
clone_size: once
v_call: TRBV4-1
j_call: TRBJ1-5
d_call: NA

cdr3_aa: CASSIMDFQPQHF
cdr3_nt: TGTGCCAGTAGTATCATGGATTTTCAGCCCCAGCATTTT
clone_size: NA
v_call: TRBV19
j_call: TRBJ1-5
d_call: NA

cdr3_aa: CASARERRTDTQYF
cdr3_nt: TGTGCCAGCGCCCGGGAAAGACGCACAGATACGCAGTATTTT
clone_size: NA
v_call: TRBV7-2
j_call: TRBJ2-3
d_call: NA

cdr3_aa: CASSGAVRDEAFF
cdr3_nt: TGTGCCAGCTCCGGCGCGGTCAGGGATGAAGCTTTCTTT
clone_size: NA
v_call: TRBV6-6
j_call: TRBJ1-1
d_call: NA

cdr3_aa: CASSQEDRGMETQYF
cdr3_nt: TGCGCCAGCAGCCAAGAGGACAGGGGCATGGAGACCCAGTACTTC
clone_size: NA
v_call: TRBV4-3
j_call: TRBJ2-5
d_call: TRBD1

cdr3_aa: CARETGKNTEAFF
cdr3_nt: TGTGCCAGAGAGACAGGGAAGAACACTGAAGCTTTCTTT
clone_size: NA
v_call: TRBV2
j_call: TRBJ1-1
d_call: TRBD1

cdr3_aa: CASSPPGLRNGNTIYF
cdr3_nt: TGTGCCAGCAGCCCACCGGGACTGAGAAACGGAAACACCATATATTTT
clone_size: NA
v_call: TRBV21-1
j_call: TRBJ1-3
d_call: NA

cdr3_aa: CASSATVKVPAFF
cdr3_nt: TGTGCCAGCAGCGCGACAGTAAAGGTCCCGGCTTTCTTT
clone_size: NA
v_call: TRBV5-4
j_call: TRBJ1-1
d_call: NA

cdr3_aa: CASSTGTGYYEQYF
cdr3_nt: TGTGCCAGTAGTACCGGGACAGGGTACTACGAGCAGTACTTC
clone_size: NA
v_call: TRBV19
j_call: TRBJ2-7
d_call: TRBD1

cdr3_aa: CASSKDGSEENTGELFF
cdr3_nt: TGTGCCAGCAGCAAAGATGGGTCGGAAGAGAACACCGGGGAGCTGTTTTTT
clone_size: once
v_call: TRBV21-1
j_call: TRBJ2-2
d_call: NA

cdr3_aa: CAWSGDRTPKSKLTNYGYTF
cdr3_nt: TGTGCCTGGAGTGGGGATCGGACTCCAAAGTCTAAATTAACTAACTATGGCTACACCTTC
clone_size: NA
v_call: TRBV30
j_call: TRBJ1-2
d_call: NA

cdr3_aa: CASSTGQGGGETQYF
cdr3_nt: TGTGCCAGCAGTACCGGACAGGGAGGGGGAGAGACCCAGTACTTC
clone_size: NA
v_call: TRBV6-1
j_call: TRBJ2-5
d_call: NA

cdr3_aa: CASSLTRRVSYEQYF
cdr3_nt: TGTGCCAGCAGCTTGACCCGCAGGGTATCCTACGAGCAGTACTTC
clone_size: NA
v_call: TRBV5-5
j_call: TRBJ2-7
d_call: NA

cdr3_aa: CASSQRKYYYGYTF
cdr3_nt: TGTGCCAGCAGTCAGAGGAAGTACTACTATGGCTACACCTTC
clone_size: NA
v_call: TRBV6-5
j_call: TRBJ1-2
d_call: NA

cdr3_aa: CASSHGKDPNTEAFF
cdr3_nt: TGTGCCAGCAGCCACGGGAAGGACCCGAACACTGAAGCTTTCTTT
clone_size: NA
v_call: TRBV7-9
j_call: TRBJ1-1
d_call: NA

cdr3_aa: CASSFVGASSYNEQFF
cdr3_nt: TGTGCCAGCAGTTTCGTAGGGGCAAGCTCCTACAATGAGCAGTTCTTC
clone_size: NA
v_call: TRBV27
j_call: TRBJ2-1
d_call: NA

cdr3_aa: CASSEGGLGLGNTIYF
cdr3_nt: TGTGCCAGCAGTGAAGGTGGATTAGGGCTCGGAAACACCATATATTTT
clone_size: NA
v_call: TRBV25-1
j_call: TRBJ1-3
d_call: NA

cdr3_aa: CAWRGRRSTNYGYTF
cdr3_nt: TGTGCCTGGCGTGGCAGGCGATCCACTAACTATGGCTACACCTTC
clone_size: NA
v_call: TRBV30
j_call: TRBJ1-2
d_call: NA

cdr3_aa: CASSLTGGTEAFF
cdr3_nt: TGTGCCAGCAGTTTGACCGGTGGCACTGAAGCTTTCTTT
clone_size: NA
v_call: TRBV27
j_call: TRBJ1-1
d_call: NA

cdr3_aa: CASSLGGPSYEQYF
cdr3_nt: TGTGCCAGCAGCTTGGGGGGGCCCTCCTACGAGCAGTACTTC
clone_size: NA
v_call: TRBV5-8
j_call: TRBJ2-7
d_call: NA

cdr3_aa: CASGFRTNNEKLFF
cdr3_nt: TGTGCCAGTGGGTTCAGGACAAATAATGAAAAACTGTTTTTT
clone_size: NA
v_call: TRBV6-1
j_call: TRBJ1-4
d_call: NA

cdr3_aa: CASSVRPSGGRDEQYF
cdr3_nt: TGTGCCAGCAGCGTCAGACCCAGCGGGGGGAGAGACGAGCAGTACTTC
clone_size: NA
v_call: TRBV4-2
j_call: TRBJ2-7
d_call: TRBD2

cdr3_aa: CASRVQAGTSTDTQYF
cdr3_nt: TGTGCCAGCAGGGTCCAAGCGGGGACTAGCACAGATACGCAGTATTTT
clone_size: NA
v_call: TRBV2
j_call: TRBJ2-3
d_call: TRBD2

cdr3_aa: CASSPTREDIQYF
cdr3_nt: TGTGCCAGCAGCCCAACTAGGGAAGACATTCAGTACTTC
clone_size: NA
v_call: TRBV7-3
j_call: TRBJ2-4
d_call: NA

cdr3_aa: CSSTPGANYGYTF
cdr3_nt: TGCAGCTCCACCCCTGGGGCTAACTATGGCTACACCTTC
clone_size: NA
v_call: TRBV29-1
j_call: TRBJ1-2
d_call: NA

cdr3_aa: CASSESLATDTQYF
cdr3_nt: TGTGCCAGCAGTGAAAGTCTAGCAACAGATACGCAGTATTTT
clone_size: NA
v_call: TRBV2
j_call: TRBJ2-3
d_call: NA

cdr3_aa: CASKQGPAYEQYF
cdr3_nt: TGTGCCAGCAAGCAGGGTCCGGCCTACGAGCAGTACTTC
clone_size: once
v_call: TRBV6-6
j_call: TRBJ2-7
d_call: NA

cdr3_aa: CASGTGNTEAFF
cdr3_nt: TGTGCCAGCGGGACAGGGAACACTGAAGCTTTCTTT
clone_size: NA
v_call: TRBV6-1
j_call: TRBJ1-1
d_call: TRBD1

cdr3_aa: CASSLGRGTYNEQFF
cdr3_nt: TGTGCCAGCAGCTTAGGCAGGGGGACCTACAATGAGCAGTTCTTC
clone_size: NA
v_call: TRBV7-9
j_call: TRBJ2-1
d_call: TRBD1

cdr3_aa: CASSLTPTSHEQYF
cdr3_nt: TGTGCCAGCTCCCTAACACCGACTAGCCACGAGCAGTACTTC
clone_size: NA
v_call: TRBV18
j_call: TRBJ2-7
d_call: TRBD2

cdr3_aa: CACLGATNEKLFF
cdr3_nt: TGTGCCTGTCTAGGAGCAACTAATGAAAAACTGTTTTTT
clone_size: NA
v_call: TRBV30
j_call: TRBJ1-4
d_call: NA

cdr3_aa: CASMGDSMFKYF
cdr3_nt: TGCGCCAGCATGGGGGACTCCATGTTTAAGTACTTC
clone_size: NA
v_call: TRBV5-1
j_call: TRBJ2-7
d_call: NA

cdr3_aa: CATSRVGTGGEEQYF
cdr3_nt: TGTGCCACCAGCAGAGTAGGGACAGGGGGCGAGGAGCAGTACTTC
clone_size: once
v_call: TRBV15
j_call: TRBJ2-7
d_call: TRBD1

cdr3_aa: CASSPPRKNNERGTYNEQFF
cdr3_nt: TGTGCCAGCTCACCACCCCGCAAGAATAACGAGCGGGGGACCTACAATGAGCAGTTCTTC
clone_size: NA
v_call: TRBV18
j_call: TRBJ2-1
d_call: TRBD2

cdr3_aa: CASSLESTGGTAWQYF
cdr3_nt: TGTGCCAGCAGCTTAGAGTCGACAGGGGGCACCGCATGGCAGTACTTC
clone_size: NA
v_call: TRBV7-2
j_call: TRBJ2-4
d_call: TRBD1

cdr3_aa: CASNSEGQGNEKLFF
cdr3_nt: TGTGCCAGCAACTCCGAGGGACAGGGAAATGAAAAACTGTTTTTT
clone_size: NA
v_call: TRBV2
j_call: TRBJ1-4
d_call: TRBD1